This T cell receptor beta chain was obtained from a study of glioma-infiltrating T cells after dendritic cell vaccination. Primers: 60 V beta forward and 13 J beta reverse. TCRdb's copy holds only in-frame clones and misses some; the assay was immunoSEQ multiplex PCR. Seen here are about 64,000 clones, 82% observed once, and the top ten hold about 8.9%. Germline CDR1 reads LNHDA; CDR2 reads SQIVND (reference sequence). CDR3 length: 14 amino acids. The ends lost 3 bases at V and 8 bases at J; junction bases unmatched: 3. This clonotype was obtained from a human donor with glioblastoma. The chain combines TRBV19 with TRBJ1-5, with 11 bases fitting TRBD1. The source material was blood, sampled before dendritic cell vaccination. The CDR3 is CASSMGDRGEPQHF. CDR3 nucleotide sequence: TGTGCCAGTAGTATGGGGGACAGGGGGGAGCCCCAGCATTTT. Looking up the rest from reference TRBV19 and TRBJ1-5 gives the full variable domain: DGGITQSPKYLFRKEGQNVTLSCEQNLNHDAMYWYRQDPGQGLRLIYYSQIVNDFQKGDIAEGYSVSREKKESFPLTVTSAQKNPTAFYLCASSMGDRGEPQHFGDGTRLSIL.